This T cell receptor beta chain derives from a study of identical twins. This CDR3 comprises 17 residues. From germline, CDR1 is LGHNT and CDR2 FRNRAP. Trimming took 1 base from V and 0 from J; bases not matched to a gene: 6. TCRdb independently ran MiXCR on the 5' RACE reads; one entry per CDR3 protein. The sample comprises roughly 260,000 distinct CDR3 sequences, 7% to 8.5% of which are singletons, and around 5.4% rests with the top ten. This sample was also put to use in a study of yellow fever vaccine responses in identical twins.

This rearrangement joins TRBV12-5 to TRBJ2-3; 8 nucleotides agree with TRBD1. Sequencing was carried out using CD8+ T cells sorted from blood. The TCR originated in a woman younger than 30 in good health. In nucleotides, the CDR3 is TGTGCTAGTGGTTTGGACGGGACAGGTCAAAGCACAGATACGCAGTATTTT. This sequence encodes CASGLDGTGQSTDTQYF. Full variable domain (missing parts from reference TRBV12-5 and TRBJ2-3): DARVTQTPRHKVTEMGQEVTMRCQPILGHNTVFWYRQTMMQGLELLAYFRNRAPLDDSGMPKDRFSAEMPDATLATLKIQPSEPRDSAVYFCASGLDGTGQSTDTQYFGPGTRLTVL.